This is a list of T cell receptor beta chains from one sample in a study of blood T cell repertoires in COVID-19. TCRdb keeps only in-frame clones here, not all; method: immunoSEQ multiplex PCR. This table has about 100,000 clones, around 90% appearing once. Input material: peripheral blood. These receptor sequences come from a woman aged 60 to 75 with acute or convalescent COVID-19. CDR3s include the opening cysteine and the closing phenylalanine or tryptophan. Clone size is not always given. Where it is, it says once, few, many or a class for expanded clones.

TRBV11-3	NA	CASSFGQYTGELFF
TRBV6-5	once	CASSYGWTGDTEAFF
TRBV19	NA	CASSIGTSAVEQFF
TRBV2	NA	CASSEVYKGTGELFF
TRBV27	NA	CASIPLGGDEQFF
TRBV3-1/TRBV3-2	NA	CASSQDLASYNEQFF
TRBV6-1	NA	CASSEFSGRTDTQYF
TRBV10-3	NA	CAISEIGGNTIYF
TRBV2	NA	CASSDRTTYNEQFF
TRBV3-1/TRBV3-2	NA	CASSHIAGEDTQYF
TRBV18	once	CASSPKGETEAFF
TRBV27	large	CASSPLWTSPSGNTGELFF
TRBV11-3	once	CASSPTGITEAFF
TRBV9	NA	CASSPGTGGSPLHF
TRBV5-4	NA	CASSSKSTGKNEQFF
TRBV11-2	NA	CASSLDRAGVTHNEQFF
TRBV18	few	CASSPRQGDNYGYTF